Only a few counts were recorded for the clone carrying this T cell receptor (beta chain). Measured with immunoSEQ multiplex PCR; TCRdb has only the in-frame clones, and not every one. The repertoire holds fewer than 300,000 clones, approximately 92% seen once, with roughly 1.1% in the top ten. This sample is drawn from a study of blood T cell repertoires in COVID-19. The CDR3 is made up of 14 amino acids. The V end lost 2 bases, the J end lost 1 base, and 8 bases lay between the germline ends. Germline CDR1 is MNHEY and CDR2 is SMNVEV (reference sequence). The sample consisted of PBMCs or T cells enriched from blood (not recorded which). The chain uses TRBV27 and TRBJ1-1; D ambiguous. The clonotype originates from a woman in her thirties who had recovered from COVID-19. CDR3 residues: CASSLGAANTEAFF. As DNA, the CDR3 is TGTGCCAGCAGTTTAGGAGCAGCGAACACTGAAGCTTTCTTT.